This T cell receptor (beta chain) was documented in a study of T cell repertoires in aging, cancer and after chemotherapy. Study as a whole: Donor ages fell into six groups from 30 or younger up to 70 or older.

Amplification of TCR beta used genomic DNA extracted from peripheral blood. TRB rearrangements spanning V, D and J were amplified using mixed TRB-A/B primers. TCRdb fed the multiplex PCR reads into MiXCR, producing one record per CDR3 protein. Of about 6,100 distinct CDR3 sequences listed, around a third are singletons. This clonotype has a handful of counts. Its antigen is not identified. The CDR3 totals 17 residues. CDR1 is SGHNT and CDR2 is YENEEA in the germline V gene. The V end lost 3 bases, the J end lost 4 bases, and 19 bases lay between the germline ends. Study-wide results and limits: In each cancer cohort, median generation probability increased across chemotherapy, suggesting thymic output rebounded. These repertoire data do not allow conclusions about immunological memory after chemotherapy. Loss of evenness, beyond lost richness, contributed to age-related TCR diversity decline in cancer patients.

The chain employs TRBV11-3 and TRBJ1-3, with a tentative D call TRBD1 (6 bases). This receptor was obtained from a human donor with a blood cancer. Sequenced: blood. The CDR3 DNA sequence: TGTGCCAGCAGCTTGGGCCACAGGGAAGCAGCGGGAAACACCATATATTTT. It translates to CASSLGHREAAGNTIYF.